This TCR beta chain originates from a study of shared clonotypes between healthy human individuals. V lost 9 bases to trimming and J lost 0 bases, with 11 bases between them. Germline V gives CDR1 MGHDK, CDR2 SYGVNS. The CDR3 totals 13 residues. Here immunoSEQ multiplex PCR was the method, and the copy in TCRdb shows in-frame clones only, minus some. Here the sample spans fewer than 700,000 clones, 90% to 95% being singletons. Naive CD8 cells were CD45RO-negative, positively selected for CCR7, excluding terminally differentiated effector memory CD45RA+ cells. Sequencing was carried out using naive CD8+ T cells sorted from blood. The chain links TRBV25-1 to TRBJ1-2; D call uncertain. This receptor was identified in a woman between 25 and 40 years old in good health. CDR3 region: CASSMTTNYGYTF. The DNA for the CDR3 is TGTGCCAGTTCTATGACCACTAACTATGGCTACACCTTC.